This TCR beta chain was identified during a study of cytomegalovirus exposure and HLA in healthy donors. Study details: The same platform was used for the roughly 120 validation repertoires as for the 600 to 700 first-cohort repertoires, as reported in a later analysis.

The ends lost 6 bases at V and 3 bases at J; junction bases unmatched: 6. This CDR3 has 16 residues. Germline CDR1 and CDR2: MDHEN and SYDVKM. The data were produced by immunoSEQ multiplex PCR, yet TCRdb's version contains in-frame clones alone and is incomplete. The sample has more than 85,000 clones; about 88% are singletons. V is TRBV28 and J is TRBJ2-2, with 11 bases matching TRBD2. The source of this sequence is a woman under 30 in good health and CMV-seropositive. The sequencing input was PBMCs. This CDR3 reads CASSALAGGHTGELFF. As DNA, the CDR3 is TGTGCCAGCAGCGCTCTAGCGGGAGGACACACCGGGGAGCTGTTTTTT. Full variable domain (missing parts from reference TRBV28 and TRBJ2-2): DVKVTQSSRYLVKRTGEKVFLECVQDMDHENMFWYRQDPGLGLRLIYFSYDVKMKEKGDIPEGYSVSREKKERFSLILESASTNQTSMYLCASSALAGGHTGELFFGEGSRLTVL.